This T cell receptor beta chain was captured in a study of vaccination and CD4 T cells after COVID-19. The CDR3 extends over 14 amino acids. V was shortened by 3 bases and J by 5 bases, with 13 bases between the two germline ends. The germline V gene has CDR1 MDHEN and CDR2 SYDVKM. Treatment in this sample: approximately nine-day PBMC culture with coronavirus spike peptide pools or control peptides (ViraFEST assay). For this clonotype: What it binds is not known.

Cultured CD4+ T-cell DNA underwent Oncomine TCR Beta short-read sequencing. TCRdb re-called the PCR reads through MiXCR, storing one row per CDR3 protein. Here the sample spans approximately 8,100 distinct CDR3 sequences, around 60% being singletons. Sequences were obtained from CD4+ T cells from blood, cultured in vitro. This clonotype was obtained from a human donor who had recovered from COVID-19. The chain joins TRBV28 to TRBJ1-1; maybe TRBD1 (5 bases). CDR3 loop: CASSFGGAWTEAFF. As DNA, the CDR3 is TGTGCCAGCAGTTTCGGAGGGGCGTGGACTGAAGCTTTCTTT.